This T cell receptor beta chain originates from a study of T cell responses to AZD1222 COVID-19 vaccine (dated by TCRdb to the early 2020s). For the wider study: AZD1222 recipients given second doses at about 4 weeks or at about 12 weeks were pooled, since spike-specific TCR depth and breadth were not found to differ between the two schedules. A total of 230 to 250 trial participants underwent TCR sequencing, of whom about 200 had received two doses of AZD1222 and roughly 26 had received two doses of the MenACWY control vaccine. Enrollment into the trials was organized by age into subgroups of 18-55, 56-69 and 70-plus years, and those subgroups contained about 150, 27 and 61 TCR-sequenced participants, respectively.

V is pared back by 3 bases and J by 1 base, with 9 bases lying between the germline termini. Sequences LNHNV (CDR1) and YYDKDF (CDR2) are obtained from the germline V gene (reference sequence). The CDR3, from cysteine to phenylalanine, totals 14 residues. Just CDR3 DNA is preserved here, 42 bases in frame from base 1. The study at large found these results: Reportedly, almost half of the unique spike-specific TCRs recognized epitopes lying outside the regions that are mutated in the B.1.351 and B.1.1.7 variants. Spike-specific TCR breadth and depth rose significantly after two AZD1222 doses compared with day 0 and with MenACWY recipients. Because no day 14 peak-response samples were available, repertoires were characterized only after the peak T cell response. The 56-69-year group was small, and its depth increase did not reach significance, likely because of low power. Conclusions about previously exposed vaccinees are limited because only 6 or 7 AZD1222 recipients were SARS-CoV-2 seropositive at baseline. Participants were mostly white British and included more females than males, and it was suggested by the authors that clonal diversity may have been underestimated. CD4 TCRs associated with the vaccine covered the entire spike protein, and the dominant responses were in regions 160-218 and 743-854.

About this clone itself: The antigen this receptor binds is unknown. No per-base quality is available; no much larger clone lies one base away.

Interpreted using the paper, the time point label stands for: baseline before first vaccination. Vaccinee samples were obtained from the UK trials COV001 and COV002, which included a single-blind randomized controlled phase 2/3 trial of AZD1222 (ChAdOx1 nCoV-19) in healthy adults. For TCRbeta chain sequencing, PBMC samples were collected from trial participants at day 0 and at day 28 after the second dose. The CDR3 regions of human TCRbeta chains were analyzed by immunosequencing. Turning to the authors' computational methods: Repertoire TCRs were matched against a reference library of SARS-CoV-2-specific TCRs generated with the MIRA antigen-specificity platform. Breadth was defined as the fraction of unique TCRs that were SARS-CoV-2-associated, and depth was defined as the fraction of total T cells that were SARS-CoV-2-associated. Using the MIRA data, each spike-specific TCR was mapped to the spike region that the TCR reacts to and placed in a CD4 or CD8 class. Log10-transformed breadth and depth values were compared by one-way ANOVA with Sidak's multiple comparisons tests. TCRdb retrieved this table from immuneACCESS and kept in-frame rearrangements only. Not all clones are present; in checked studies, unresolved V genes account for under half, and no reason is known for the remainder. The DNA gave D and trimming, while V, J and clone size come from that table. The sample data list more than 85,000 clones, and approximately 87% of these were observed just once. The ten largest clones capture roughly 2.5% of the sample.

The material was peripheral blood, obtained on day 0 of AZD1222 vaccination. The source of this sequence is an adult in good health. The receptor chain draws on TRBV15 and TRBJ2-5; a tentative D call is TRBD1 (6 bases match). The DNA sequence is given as TGTGCCACCAGCAGTGGACAGCTCCAAGAGACCCAGTACTTC. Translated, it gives CATSSGQLQETQYF.